A single sample is the source of the 27 T cell receptor beta chains below, sequenced in a study of spatial heterogeneity in lung cancer. Study-level points and caveats: Tumors with more nonsynonymous mutations had more expanded intratumoral alpha and beta TCRs.

TCRdb called the 5' RACE reads again in MiXCR, with one record for every CDR3 protein. The sample carries 20,000 to 25,000 distinct CDR3 sequences, less than 20% recorded once. No antigen is known for these receptors. Regarding time point: sample taken at primary tumor resection. The starting material was lung tumor tissue, obtained at surgery. These receptors all come from a female donor with early-stage non-small cell lung cancer.

This clonotype was seen ten or more times. This sequence joins TRBV20-1 and TRBJ2-3; 7 bases align to TRBD2. CDR1 is DFQATT, CDR2 SNEGSKA, per germline (reference sequence). This CDR3 has 14 amino acids. V dropped 6 bases and J dropped 5; count of bases not matched to a gene: 11. CDR3 region: CSAPTSGVQDTQYF. In DNA, the CDR3 is TGCAGTGCACCCACGAGCGGGGTTCAAGATACGCAGTATTTT.

The sample holds many counts of this clonotype. V and J are TRBV5-1 and TRBJ2-1, with D perhaps TRBD1 (5 bases). This CDR3 is built from 12 residues. The germline V gene has CDR1 SGHRS and CDR2 YFSETQ. Trimming took off 8 bases at V and 6 bases at J, with 12 bases between the two ends. The DNA for the CDR3 is TGCGCCAGTACCTGGGGCGGCAATGAGCAGTTCTTC. It codes for CASTWGGNEQFF. Full variable domain (remainder filled in from reference TRBV5-1 and TRBJ2-1): KAGVTQTPRYLIKTRGQQVTLSCSPISGHRSVSWYQQTPGQGLQFLFEYFSETQRNKGNFPGRFSGRQFSNSRSEMNVSTLELGDSALYLCASTWGGNEQFFGPGTRLTVL.

This chain joins TRBV18 and TRBJ2-1; a weak D match, TRBD2 (7 bases). Trimming took 5 bases from V and 6 from J, leaving 17 bases between them. The CDR3 loop spans 15 amino acids. CDR1 and CDR2 from the germline V gene are KGHSH and LQKENI. For the CDR3, the DNA is TGTGCCAGCTCAGCGGGGGCGTCGGGTATCAATGAGCAGTTCTTC. Translation: CASSAGASGINEQFF.

This clonotype is medium-sized by share. In nucleotides, the CDR3 is TGTGCCACCAGCACGGCTAGGTTCACAGATACGCAGTATTTT. Encoded protein: CATSTARFTDTQYF. The chain combines TRBV15 with TRBJ2-3, with D hard to call. The ends were cut back, 4 bases at V and 2 bases at J, with 10 bases in the middle. The CDR3 is 14 amino acids. Germline lookup yields CDR1 LNHNV and CDR2 YYDKDF (reference sequence).

This chain uses TRBV7-9 with TRBJ2-1; 8 bases align to TRBD2. V lost 5 bases, J lost 1 base, and 10 bases stayed unmatched. CDR3 size: 17 residues. CDR1 SEHNR and CDR2 FQNEAQ come from the germline V gene (reference sequence). The CDR3 bases are TGTGCCAGCAGCCGGCCTACACTAGCGGATTCCTACAATGAGCAGTTCTTC. It is translated as CASSRPTLADSYNEQFF.

This clonotype was seen a few times. The J gene is TRBJ2-3, the V gene TRBV7-3; D uncertain. Germline V CDR1 and CDR2: SGHTA, FQGTGA. V was pared by 2 bases and J by 6 bases, with 3 bases between. CDR3 size: 11 residues. The CDR3: CASSLDDTQYF. The CDR3 DNA sequence: TGTGCCAGCAGCTTAGACGATACGCAGTATTTT.

The gene calls are TRBV18 and TRBJ2-1, with 9 bases lining up with TRBD2. With V trimmed by 6 bases and J by 7 bases, 10 bases remained unmatched. In germline, CDR1 is KGHSH, CDR2 LQKENI. The CDR3 totals 15 residues. CDR3 residues: CASSLFHSGRNEQFF. CDR3 in DNA: TGTGCCAGCTCGCTATTCCATAGCGGGAGAAATGAGCAGTTCTTC.

This clonotype was counted at least ten times. The chain couples TRBV6-1 to TRBJ2-7, with a weak D call TRBD2 (5 bases). Looked up from germline, CDR1 is MNHNS and CDR2 is SASEGT. Trimming left V 7 bases short and J 4 bases short, with 20 bases between. The length of the CDR3 is 15 residues. The CDR3 protein is CASTPPGSLQYEQYF. In DNA form, the CDR3 reads TGTGCCAGCACCCCTCCGGGATCACTACAATACGAGCAGTACTTC.

This clonotype was found many times. V usage is TRBV29-1 and J usage is TRBJ2-7; D remains ambiguous. The CDR3 contains 12 residues. Germline V gene sequence: CDR1 SQVTM, CDR2 ANQGSEA. With 4 bases removed from V and 4 bases from J, the gap between germline ends came to 11 bases. The CDR3 nucleotides are TGCAGCGTTGTGCCGGATTCTTACGAGCAGTACTTC. Amino acids: CSVVPDSYEQYF.

This clonotype turned up a few times. The genes are TRBV7-9 and TRBJ2-7; 9 positions agree with TRBD1. The CDR3 spans 16 residues. Looked up from germline, CDR1 is SEHNR and CDR2 is FQNEAQ (reference sequence). J lost 1 base, V lost 2 bases, and 6 bases had no gene match. The CDR3 DNA sequence: TGTGCCAGCAGCTTAACCGGGACAGGGTCTTCCTACGAGCAGTACTTC. Its protein product is CASSLTGTGSSYEQYF.

This clonotype was observed many times. This rearrangement joins TRBV19 to TRBJ2-7; 10 positions agree with TRBD1. CDR3 length: 12 residues. Germline V gene lookup returns CDR1 LNHDA and CDR2 SQIVND (reference sequence). The trim removed 5 bases at V and 7 bases at J, leaving 2 bases unmatched. CDR3 amino acids: CASSWTGGEQYF. In DNA form, the CDR3 reads TGTGCCAGTAGTTGGACAGGGGGTGAGCAGTACTTC.

This clonotype is medium-sized. V usage is TRBV20-1 and J usage is TRBJ2-7; D is perhaps TRBD1 (5 bases). The CDR3 has 12 amino acids. The germline gives CDR1 DFQATT, CDR2 SNEGSKA (reference sequence). Trimming cost V 6 bases and J 0 bases, with 9 bases left between them. The CDR3 DNA reads TGCAGTGCCCAGCAGGGCTCCTACGAGCAGTACTTC. Translated: CSAQQGSYEQYF.

This clonotype was seen only a few times. This CDR3 reads CSAPSSGEGYTDTQYF. CDR3 in DNA: TGCAGTGCTCCCTCATCGGGGGAGGGTTACACAGATACGCAGTATTTT. The V gene is TRBV20-1, the J gene TRBJ2-3, with TRBD2 matching over 7 bases. The trim removed 5 bases at V and 2 bases at J, leaving 13 bases unmatched. Germline CDR1 and CDR2: DFQATT and SNEGSKA (reference sequence). The CDR3 has 16 residues.

The V call is TRBV4-2, the J call TRBJ2-1; 12 bases are a match to TRBD2. This CDR3 contains 16 residues. Losses at the gene ends were 0 bases for V and 12 bases for J; bases not matched to a gene: 9. CDR1 and CDR2 (germline): LGHNA, YNFKEQ. The chain's CDR3 is CASSQESGLAGGGQFF. DNA for the CDR3: TGTGCCAGCAGCCAAGAATCGGGGCTAGCGGGGGGGGGGCAGTTCTTC.

This clonotype was observed many times. The gene calls are TRBV20-1 and TRBJ2-1; D unclear. This CDR3 contains 13 residues. CDR1 is DFQATT and CDR2 is SNEGSKA in the germline V gene (reference sequence). V lost 1 base and J 7 bases, leaving 11 bases between the germline ends. The CDR3 sequence is CSARGYLWNEQFF. The CDR3 coding sequence is TGCAGTGCTAGAGGGTACTTGTGGAATGAGCAGTTCTTC.

The chain uses TRBV20-1 and TRBJ2-3, with D unresolved. Germline lookup yields CDR1 DFQATT and CDR2 SNEGSKA (reference sequence). V was shortened by 3 bases and J by 4 bases, with 5 bases between the two germline ends. This CDR3 region has 11 residues. In DNA, the CDR3 is TGCAGTGCTAGTCCCGCAGATACGCAGTATTTT. It specifies CSASPADTQYF.

This clonotype was recorded a few times. In DNA form, the CDR3 reads TGTGCCACCTTGGGACTTAGCGGGAGGGCCCCAGGTGAGCAGTTCTTC. Residues: CATLGLSGRAPGEQFF. The V and J genes are TRBV11-2 and TRBJ2-1; TRBD2 matches at 11 bases. The CDR3 spans 16 residues. Per germline, CDR1 SGHAT and CDR2 FQNNGV. V lost 10 bases, J lost 9 bases, and 17 bases stayed unmatched.

This clonotype has at least ten counts. The chain has TRBV10-3 and TRBJ2-4; 7 positions agree with TRBD1. The CDR3 consists of 17 residues. The V and J ends lost 0 bases and 4 bases, in that order; junction bases with no gene match: 9. Germline CDR1 reads ENHRY; CDR2 reads SYGVKD. The CDR3 DNA follows: TGTGCCATCAGTGAGTCCGGCAGGGGGAATGGAAAAAACATTCAGTACTTC. Its translation: CAISESGRGNGKNIQYF.

The table lists this clonotype with many counts. V usage is TRBV7-2 and J usage is TRBJ2-3; 9 nucleotides line up with TRBD2. The V and J ends lost 5 bases and 0 bases, in that order; junction bases with no gene match: 3. Germline values: CDR1 SGHTA, CDR2 FQGNSA. This CDR3 contains 15 residues. CDR3 amino acids: CASSASGVSTDTQYF. The DNA for the CDR3 is TGTGCCAGCAGCGCTAGCGGGGTTAGCACAGATACGCAGTATTTT.

This clonotype was seen ten or more times. The CDR3 is CASSRAVGAYEQYF. As DNA, the CDR3 is TGTGCCAGCTCACGGGCGGTGGGCGCCTACGAGCAGTACTTC. V gene TRBV18 combines with J gene TRBJ2-7; D unclear. This CDR3 comprises 14 residues. The germline V and J ends were trimmed by 4 bases and 2 bases, with 12 bases remaining between them. CDR1 and CDR2 from the germline V gene are KGHSH and LQKENI. Full variable domain (rest looked up from reference TRBV18 and TRBJ2-7): NAGVMQNPRHLVRRRGQEARLRCSPMKGHSHVYWYRQLPEEGLKFMVYLQKENIIDESGMPKERFSAEFPKEGPSILRIQQVVRGDSAAYFCASSRAVGAYEQYFGPGTRLTVT.

This clonotype was counted many times. This sequence joins TRBV20-1 and TRBJ2-3; 11 bases fit TRBD2. CDR1 DFQATT and CDR2 SNEGSKA come from the germline V gene (reference sequence). Losses at the gene ends were 3 bases for V and 3 bases for J; bases not matched to a gene: 5. This CDR3 region has 15 residues. CDR3 sequence reads: CSASPRLAGTDTQYF. The CDR3 nucleotides read TGCAGTGCTAGTCCCCGACTAGCGGGGACAGATACGCAGTATTTT.

Sample share makes this clonotype medium-sized (0.01 to 0.1%). The V and J genes are TRBV20-1 and TRBJ1-2; D gene unclear. V was shortened by 0 bases and J by 10 bases, with 9 bases between the two germline ends. CDR1 and CDR2 (germline): DFQATT, SNEGSKA (reference sequence). This CDR3 is 11 amino acids long. As DNA, the CDR3 is TGCAGTGCTAGAGAGGCGGGTACCTACACCTTC. It codes for CSAREAGTYTF.

This clonotype was observed many times. This sequence joins TRBV28 and TRBJ1-5, with D uncertain. V lost 3 bases and J 7 bases, leaving 4 bases between the germline ends. Germline V gene lookup returns CDR1 MDHEN and CDR2 SYDVKM. This CDR3 has 11 amino acids. The CDR3 sequence: CASSLGQPQHF. CDR3 nucleotides: TGTGCCAGCAGTTTGGGGCAGCCCCAGCATTTT.

This chain joins TRBV3-1 and TRBJ2-7; no clear D. Trimming stripped 4 bases from V and 0 bases from J, with 10 bases between. CDR1 is LGHDT, CDR2 YNNKEL, per germline (reference sequence). The CDR3 runs 14 residues. CDR3 protein: CASSPRRASYEQYF. DNA of the CDR3: TGTGCCAGCAGCCCACGACGGGCCTCCTACGAGCAGTACTTC.

At least ten counts were recorded for this clonotype. The chain has TRBV20-1 and TRBJ1-5; 9 nucleotides align to TRBD1. The V segment lost 5 bases and the J segment 6 bases; nucleotides outside the gene matches: 8. In germline, CDR1 is DFQATT, CDR2 SNEGSKA (reference sequence). The length of the CDR3 is 14 residues. The CDR3 coding sequence is TGCAGTGCTGTCGACAGGGGGGGTCTTCAGCCCCAGCATTTT. This gives the protein CSAVDRGGLQPQHF.

This clonotype was seen many times. CDR3 amino acids: CAISEAGSEQYF. CDR3 nucleotides: TGTGCCATCAGTGAGGCAGGGTCCGAGCAGTACTTC. The V call is TRBV10-3, the J call TRBJ2-7; possible D gene TRBD1, 5 bases. CDR3 length: 12 residues. The germline V and J ends were trimmed by 2 bases and 6 bases, with 8 bases remaining between them. Germline CDR1 is ENHRY and CDR2 is SYGVKD.

The chain couples TRBV11-2 to TRBJ2-1; 8 nucleotides agree with TRBD2. The ends lost 5 bases at V and 7 bases at J; junction bases unmatched: 13. In germline, CDR1 is SGHAT, CDR2 FQNNGV. The CDR3 runs to 16 residues. The CDR3 protein is CASSLGNGAGANEQFF. As DNA, the CDR3 is TGTGCCAGCAGCCTGGGTAACGGAGCGGGAGCAAATGAGCAGTTCTTC.